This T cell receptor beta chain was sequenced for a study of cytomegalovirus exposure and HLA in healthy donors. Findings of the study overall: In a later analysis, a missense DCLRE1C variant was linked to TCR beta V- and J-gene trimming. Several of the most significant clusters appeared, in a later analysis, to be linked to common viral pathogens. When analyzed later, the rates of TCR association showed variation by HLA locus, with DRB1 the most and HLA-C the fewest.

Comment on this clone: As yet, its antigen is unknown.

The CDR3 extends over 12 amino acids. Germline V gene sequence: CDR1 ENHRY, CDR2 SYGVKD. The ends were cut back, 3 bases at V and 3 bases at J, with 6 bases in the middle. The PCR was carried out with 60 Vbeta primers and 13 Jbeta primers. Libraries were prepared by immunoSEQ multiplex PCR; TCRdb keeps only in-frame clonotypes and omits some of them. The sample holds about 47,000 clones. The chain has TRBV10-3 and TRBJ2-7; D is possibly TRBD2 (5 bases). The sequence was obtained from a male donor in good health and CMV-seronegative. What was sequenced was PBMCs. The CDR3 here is CAISDAGYEQYF. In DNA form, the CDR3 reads TGTGCCATCAGTGACGCGGGCTACGAGCAGTACTTC.